Each of the 17 T cell receptor beta chains below was sequenced from the same sample in a study of T cell responses to AZD1222 COVID-19 vaccine. Profiled with immunoSEQ multiplex PCR; TCRdb holds only in-frame clones, not every one. Of 100,000 to 150,000 clones listed, approximately 91% are singletons. The source material was peripheral blood, sampled on day 0 of AZD1222 vaccination. These receptors all stem from an adult in good health.

The chain is built from TRBV5-1 and TRBJ1-1, with TRBD1 matching 12 bases. The germline V gene has CDR1 SGHRS and CDR2 YFSETQ. This CDR3 region has 17 residues. Trimming at V came to 0 bases and at J to 3 bases, leaving 6 bases not matched to a gene. CDR3 residues: CASSLVGTGGAYTEAFF. The CDR3 region has the DNA TGCGCCAGCAGCTTGGTGGGGACAGGGGGCGCGTACACTGAAGCTTTCTTT.

The rearrangement uses TRBV7-9 and TRBJ1-4; the D is unclear. This CDR3 contains 14 residues. V was clipped by 4 bases and J by 3 bases, with 9 bases between them. Germline V lookup: CDR1 SEHNR, CDR2 FQNEAQ (reference sequence). The CDR3 sequence: CASSSREANEKLFF. In DNA form, the CDR3 reads TGTGCCAGCAGCTCGAGAGAGGCTAATGAAAAACTGTTTTTT.

This clone appeared a single time. The gene calls are TRBV19 and TRBJ2-2, with D unresolved. Germline V CDR1 and CDR2: LNHDA, SQIVND (reference sequence). The CDR3 sequence is 12 residues long. V was pared by 8 bases and J by 6 bases, with 10 bases between. The CDR3 region is CASHGGSGELFF. The CDR3 coding sequence is TGTGCCAGTCATGGTGGGTCCGGGGAGCTGTTTTTT.

This chain connects TRBV5-4 to TRBJ2-2; 15 nucleotides match TRBD2. CDR3 size: 17 residues. The ends lost 0 bases at V and 6 bases at J; junction bases unmatched: 3. CDR1 is SGHNT, CDR2 YYREEE, per germline (reference sequence). The DNA of the CDR3 is TGTGCCAGCAGCTTGGGGACTAGCGGGGGGGCCCCCGGGGAGCTGTTTTTT. The encoded protein is CASSLGTSGGAPGELFF.

The CDR3 DNA reads TGTGCCAGCACTGCTCGACAGGGGAACAATCAGCCCCAGCATTTT. This sequence encodes CASTARQGNNQPQHF. The rearrangement joins TRBV6-5 to TRBJ1-5, with 8 bases identical to TRBD1. V shed 7 bases, J shed 3 bases, and the junction held 8 bases outside the gene matches. Germline V CDR1 and CDR2: MNHEY, SVGAGI. The CDR3 runs 15 residues.

The chain carries TRBV30 and TRBJ2-2, with 9 bases aligning to TRBD2. V dropped 6 bases and J dropped 8; count of bases not matched to a gene: 7. The CDR3 is 13 residues long. Germline CDR1 is GTSNPN and CDR2 is SVGIG (reference sequence). This CDR3 reads CACSLAGRGELFF. For the CDR3, the DNA is TGTGCCTGTAGCCTAGCGGGGAGGGGGGAGCTGTTTTTT.

DNA for the CDR3: TGTGCCAGCAGCCTCAGAACTCCGGGACAGGGGGTCAATGAGCAGTTCTTC. Amino acid sequence: CASSLRTPGQGVNEQFF. The rearrangement joins TRBV16 to TRBJ2-1, with 11 bases aligning to TRBD1. This CDR3 is 17 amino acids long. Trimming at V came to 4 bases and at J to 6 bases, leaving 11 bases not matched to a gene. From germline, CDR1 is KGHSY and CDR2 FQNENV.

This clone was counted a single time. The CDR3, as DNA: TGCAGTGCTAGTTCTCCAGCGGGGGGCACAGATACGCAGTATTTT. It translates to CSASSPAGGTDTQYF. This sequence joins TRBV20-1 and TRBJ2-3; the match to TRBD2 covers 8 bases. V lost 3 bases to trimming and J lost 1 base; unmatched junction nucleotides: 6. This CDR3 comprises 15 residues. CDR1 DFQATT and CDR2 SNEGSKA come from the germline V gene (reference sequence).

Only a few counts were recorded for this clone. The rearrangement joins TRBV7-9 to TRBJ1-6; TRBD1 matches at 9 bases. The V and J ends lost 4 bases and 9 bases, in that order; junction bases with no gene match: 10. Germline lookup yields CDR1 SEHNR and CDR2 FQNEAQ (reference sequence). CDR3 length: 16 amino acids. CDR3 amino acids: CASSSRTGEAGSPLHF. The CDR3 DNA sequence: TGTGCCAGCAGCTCCAGGACAGGGGAGGCTGGTTCACCCCTCCACTTT.

In nucleotides, the CDR3 is TGTGCCAGCAGCTGGACAGGGGCAATCTCTGGAAACACCATATATTTT. This codes for CASSWTGAISGNTIYF. This chain connects TRBV7-8 to TRBJ1-3; 9 positions agree with TRBD1. CDR3 length: 16 amino acids. The V segment lost 4 bases and the J segment 0 bases; nucleotides outside the gene matches: 4. CDR1 SGHVS and CDR2 FQNEAQ come from the germline V gene.

This rearrangement joins TRBV27 to TRBJ1-6; D call uncertain. The CDR3 consists of 14 residues. Trimming removed 3 bases from V and 9 bases from J, with 12 bases in between. The germline gives CDR1 MNHEY, CDR2 SMNVEV (reference sequence). The CDR3 sequence is CASSLDQRFSPLHF. The CDR3 nucleotides are TGTGCCAGCAGTTTGGACCAGAGATTTTCACCCCTCCACTTT.

V usage is TRBV6-5 and J usage is TRBJ1-2; D is perhaps TRBD1 (6 bases). Germline assignment: CDR1 MNHEY and CDR2 SVGAGI. The CDR3 runs 15 residues. V was pared by 6 bases and J by 8 bases, with 22 bases between. CDR3 in DNA: TGTGCCAGCAGACCAACTAAAACAGGGATTGGCGGCTACACCTTC. It specifies CASRPTKTGIGGYTF.

This clone was detected only once. The chain combines TRBV5-5 with TRBJ1-5, with TRBD1 matching 11 bases. J gave up 2 bases and V 4 bases, and 14 bases lay outside the gene matches. Germline CDR1 and CDR2: SGHKS and YYEKEE (reference sequence). The CDR3 loop spans 19 amino acids. CDR3 in amino acids: CASSVFWTGGSVGNQPQHF. The CDR3 DNA is TGTGCCAGCAGCGTCTTTTGGACAGGGGGCTCAGTAGGCAATCAGCCCCAGCATTTT. Variable domain in full (rest from reference TRBV5-5 and TRBJ1-5): DAGVTQSPTHLIKTRGQQVTLRCSPISGHKSVSWYQQVLGQGPQFIFQYYEKEERGRGNFPDRFSARQFPNYSSELNVNALLLGDSALYLCASSVFWTGGSVGNQPQHFGDGTRLSIL.

V and J are TRBV6-5 and TRBJ2-1; no firm D call. The V and J ends lost 5 bases and 10 bases respectively, with 9 bases between them. The CDR3 contains 11 residues. Per germline, CDR1 MNHEY and CDR2 SVGAGI. CDR3 nucleotides: TGTGCCAGCAGTAAACTACGGGAGCAGTTCTTC. It yields the protein CASSKLREQFF.

This chain connects TRBV12-3 or TRBV12-4 to TRBJ1-3; D is ambiguous. Deletions cut 6 bases from V and 1 base from J, with 7 bases between. The CDR3 runs to 13 residues. The CDR3, as DNA: TGTGCCAGCAGCCCAATTTCTGGAAACACCATATATTTT. Its translation: CASSPISGNTIYF.

The chain recombines TRBV27 with TRBJ1-1; D is unclear. The CDR3 runs to 13 residues. The germline V and J ends were trimmed by 3 bases and 10 bases, with 15 bases remaining between them. The germline CDR1 and CDR2 sequences are MNHEY and SMNVEV (reference sequence). CDR3 in amino acids: CASSFVGRVGAFF. As DNA, the CDR3 is TGTGCCAGCAGTTTTGTGGGGAGAGTGGGAGCTTTCTTT.

CDR3 DNA: TGTGCCAGCAGCTTAGGGGGGGGCAATGAGCAGTTCTTC. Protein: CASSLGGGNEQFF. The V gene is TRBV11-3, the J gene TRBJ2-1; 7 positions match TRBD2. The CDR3 totals 13 residues. With 1 base clipped from V and 6 bases from J, the junction kept 0 bases outside the gene matches. CDR1 and CDR2 (germline): SGHNT, YENEEA.